A selection of T cell receptor beta chains follows, all from one sample in a study of cytomegalovirus exposure and HLA in healthy donors. The data were produced by immunoSEQ multiplex PCR, yet TCRdb's version contains in-frame clones alone and is incomplete. The sample includes over 100,000 clones, roughly 90% of them seen just once. Sequences were obtained from PBMCs. These receptors were collected from a woman between 18 and 29 years old in good health and CMV-seronegative. Both conserved end residues are part of each CDR3. D genes are given only for firm matches. Clone size is given for some rows only: seen once, a few or many times, or a class if the clone is expanded.

CDR3nt | CDR3aa | v_gene | abundance | j_gene | d_gene
TGTGCCAGCAGCGAAACTAGCGGACAAGAGACCCAGTACTTC | CASSETSGQETQYF | TRBV9 | NA | TRBJ2-5 | TRBD2
TGTGCCAGCAACCAGGGGGGCGCTTTTCCCCCCGGGGAGCTGTTTTTT | CASNQGGAFPPGELFF | TRBV9 | NA | TRBJ2-2 | NA
TGTGCCAGCAGACGCCGGTCCCTCCTAGCGCTAAGCACAGATACGCAGTATTTT | CASRRRSLLALSTDTQYF | TRBV5-4 | NA | TRBJ2-3 | NA
TGTGCCAGCAGCCCGGAGGGGACAGGGGCCCAGCCCCAGCATTTT | CASSPEGTGAQPQHF | TRBV7-9 | once | TRBJ1-5 | TRBD1
TGCAGCATGAGCCGGGAGGCAGGTGAAGCTTTCTTT | CSMSREAGEAFF | TRBV29-1 | NA | TRBJ1-1 | NA
TGCAGCGTCCCGGTACAGAAAGAGACCCAGTACTTC | CSVPVQKETQYF | TRBV29-1 | NA | TRBJ2-5 | NA
TGCGCCAGCAGCCAAGATTTCTCTAGTCGCGCCTACGAGCAGTACTTC | CASSQDFSSRAYEQYF | TRBV4-3 | NA | TRBJ2-7 | NA
TGTGCCAGCAGTGTGGGGTGGGGGGTCACTGAAGCTTTCTTT | CASSVGWGVTEAFF | TRBV2 | NA | TRBJ1-1 | NA
TGTGCCAGTAGTGCCCGGACAGGGAAGGACACTGAAGCTTTCTTT | CASSARTGKDTEAFF | TRBV19 | NA | TRBJ1-1 | TRBD1
TGCAGCGTTGAAGTGAGCCGTGTTGGGCAGTATTTT | CSVEVSRVGQYF | TRBV29-1 | NA | TRBJ2-3 | NA
TGTGCCAGCAGTTTTTTCAGGGGGAACACTGAAGCTTTCTTT | CASSFFRGNTEAFF | TRBV27 | few | TRBJ1-1 | NA
TGTGCCAGCAGTGATGTATATCAGCCCCAGCATTTT | CASSDVYQPQHF | TRBV2 | NA | TRBJ1-5 | NA
TGTGCCAGCAGCACACACAATAGCGCAAACGAGCAGTACTTC | CASSTHNSANEQYF | TRBV6-7 | NA | TRBJ2-7 | NA
TGCGCCAGCAGCCACTCTACAGGGGGCTCGTCCAAAAACATTCAGTACTTC | CASSHSTGGSSKNIQYF | TRBV4-3 | NA | TRBJ2-4 | TRBD1
TGCGCCAGCAGCTTAATTGGGGGGGCAAGGTTGGACACTGAAGCTTTCTTT | CASSLIGGARLDTEAFF | TRBV5-1 | NA | TRBJ1-1 | NA
TGTGCCAGCAGTGCCGAGCCCACCGGGGAGCTGTTTTTT | CASSAEPTGELFF | TRBV11-3 | NA | TRBJ2-2 | NA
TGCAGCGTTGATACAGGGATGACCGGGGAGCTGTTTTTT | CSVDTGMTGELFF | TRBV29-1 | NA | TRBJ2-2 | NA
TGTGCCAGCAGCGTAGCGGGAGGGGGATACGAGCAGTACTTC | CASSVAGGGYEQYF | TRBV9 | once | TRBJ2-7 | TRBD2
TGTGCCAGCAGCTTACTGGGGCAGGGCGACGGGGAGCTGTTTTTT | CASSLLGQGDGELFF | TRBV6-6 | NA | TRBJ2-2 | NA
TGTGCCAGCAGTAGCGGACAGGGAGGGCCCACAGATACGCAGTATTTT | CASSSGQGGPTDTQYF | TRBV6-6 | NA | TRBJ2-3 | NA
TGTGCCAGCAGCTATGACAGGGGAGGTGAAAAACTGTTTTTT | CASSYDRGGEKLFF | TRBV6-5 | NA | TRBJ1-4 | TRBD1
TGCGCCAGCAGCTTGGGGGGCAACACCGGGGAGCTGTTTTTT | CASSLGGNTGELFF | TRBV5-1 | NA | TRBJ2-2 | NA
TGTGCCACCAGCAGAGTCTTCTCTAACTATGGCTACACCTTC | CATSRVFSNYGYTF | TRBV15 | NA | TRBJ1-2 | NA
TGTGCCAGCAGTTTCGGGGCTAGCGGACAAGAGACCCAGTACTTC | CASSFGASGQETQYF | TRBV28 | NA | TRBJ2-5 | TRBD2
TGTGCCACCAGCAGAGACAGGGTCATTGAAAAACTGTTTTTT | CATSRDRVIEKLFF | TRBV15 | once | TRBJ1-4 | NA
TGCGCCAGCAGCCAAGGGGGTGACAGATTCACAGATACGCAGTATTTT | CASSQGGDRFTDTQYF | TRBV4-1 | NA | TRBJ2-3 | NA
TGTGCCAGCAGCCGCGACACACAAGAGACCCAGTACTTC | CASSRDTQETQYF | TRBV11-1 | once | TRBJ2-5 | NA
TGTGCCAGCAGTCGAAGTAGCGGGCCGTACAATGAGCAGTTCTTC | CASSRSSGPYNEQFF | TRBV6-6 | NA | TRBJ2-1 | TRBD2
TGTGCCTGGAGTAGTGACAGCTACTATGGCTACACCTTC | CAWSSDSYYGYTF | TRBV30 | NA | TRBJ1-2 | NA
TGTGCCTGGAGCTCCGGGACAACGAATGAAAAACTGTTTTTT | CAWSSGTTNEKLFF | TRBV30 | once | TRBJ1-4 | NA
TGTGCCAGCAGCTTGATAGGAGCGGGAGAGAACGACGAGCAGTACTTC | CASSLIGAGENDEQYF | TRBV5-6 | NA | TRBJ2-7 | TRBD2
TGTGCCAGCAGCTTGGCCCCCTCTAAGTCTTACTACGAACGGGAGCAGTACTTC | CASSLAPSKSYYEREQYF | TRBV5-4 | NA | TRBJ2-7 | NA
TGCGCCAGCAGTGAGCTCTCCCCCTCCTACGAGCAGTACTTC | CASSELSPSYEQYF | TRBV10-2 | NA | TRBJ2-7 | NA
TGTGCCAGCAGCGTGAGTAGGGGGAGCAATAATTCACCCCTCCACTTT | CASSVSRGSNNSPLHF | TRBV9 | NA | TRBJ1-6 | NA
TGCGCCAGCAGCCAAGGGACAGTTGGGACCCAGTACTTC | CASSQGTVGTQYF | TRBV4-1 | NA | TRBJ2-5 | NA
TGTGCCTGGACCCAGGGGGCCGGTTCCAGTGGCTACACCTTC | CAWTQGAGSSGYTF | TRBV30 | NA | TRBJ1-2 | TRBD1
TGTGCCAGCAGGATATCCGGGACATTCCTGACCGGGGAGCTGTTTTTT | CASRISGTFLTGELFF | TRBV5-5 | NA | TRBJ2-2 | NA
TGTGCCAGTAGGGTGGCGGGATCAGATACGCAGTATTTT | CASRVAGSDTQYF | TRBV19 | NA | TRBJ2-3 | NA
TGTGCCAGCAGCCAAGGAACAGACTATAGCAATCAGCCCCAGCATTTT | CASSQGTDYSNQPQHF | TRBV4-2 | NA | TRBJ1-5 | NA
TGTGCCAGCAGCCAAGGACAGGGAGTCTACGAGCAGTACTTC | CASSQGQGVYEQYF | TRBV4-2 | NA | TRBJ2-7 | TRBD1
TGCGCCAGCAGCCAAGATCGCGGCACGAACTATGGCTACACCTTC | CASSQDRGTNYGYTF | TRBV4-1 | NA | TRBJ1-2 | NA
TGTGCCAGCAGCCCGGCGGCAGGAGGATACGAGCAGTACTTC | CASSPAAGGYEQYF | TRBV9 | NA | TRBJ2-7 | NA
TGTGCCAGCGGGATCTTTGGGGAGTGGGAAAAACTGTTTTTT | CASGIFGEWEKLFF | TRBV27 | NA | TRBJ1-4 | NA
TGTGCCAGCACCCGGCAGGGAATGAACACTGAAGCTTTCTTT | CASTRQGMNTEAFF | TRBV7-9 | NA | TRBJ1-1 | NA
TGTGCCAGCAGCACCCAGAGCGGGGGTTTGGGCGAGCAGTACTTC | CASSTQSGGLGEQYF | TRBV5-4 | NA | TRBJ2-7 | TRBD2
TGTGCCAGCAGTTACTCGACAGCTGGCTACACCTTC | CASSYSTAGYTF | TRBV6-5 | NA | TRBJ1-2 | NA
TGTGCCAGCAGGAGACAGGGGGCCTATGGCTACACCTTC | CASRRQGAYGYTF | TRBV28 | NA | TRBJ1-2 | TRBD1
TGTGCCAGCGCTCAAGGGGATTCACCCCTCCACTTT | CASAQGDSPLHF | TRBV14 | NA | TRBJ1-6 | NA
TGTGCCAGCAGACTTGCGGGGGGGGGAGAGACCCAGTACTTC | CASRLAGGGETQYF | TRBV7-9 | NA | TRBJ2-5 | TRBD2
TGTGCCAGCAGCCCGCCGGGACAGAGTAGCAATCAGCCCCAGCATTTT | CASSPPGQSSNQPQHF | TRBV7-3 | NA | TRBJ1-5 | TRBD1
TGTGCCAGCAGTTACCTCGGGAGGCACGACGAGCAGTACTTC | CASSYLGRHDEQYF | TRBV6-5 | few | TRBJ2-7 | TRBD2
TGTGCCAGCAGCCCTGAGGCCCTGAACACTGAAGCTTTCTTT | CASSPEALNTEAFF | TRBV5-5 | NA | TRBJ1-1 | NA
TGTGCCTGGGGGACAGGGGGAAACCCAGATACGCAGTATTTT | CAWGTGGNPDTQYF | TRBV30 | NA | TRBJ2-3 | TRBD1
TGTGCCAGCAGCTTCCTAGCTTCGGGGCAAGAGACCCAGTACTTC | CASSFLASGQETQYF | TRBV7-9 | NA | TRBJ2-5 | NA
TGTGCCAGCCATTATGGGACCGGGACAGGGGTAGCTCGCTACAATGAGCAGTTCTTC | CASHYGTGTGVARYNEQFF | TRBV27 | once | TRBJ2-1 | TRBD1
TGTGCCAGCAGCTTGTTTAGGGGAACATTGAGTGCTGAAGCTTTCTTT | CASSLFRGTLSAEAFF | TRBV5-8 | NA | TRBJ1-1 | NA
TGTGCCAGCACCCTAGTGGCGACTAATGAAAAACTGTTTTTT | CASTLVATNEKLFF | TRBV7-2 | NA | TRBJ1-4 | NA
TGTGCCAGCAGCCGCGCCCTCGACTACAATGAGCAGTTCTTC | CASSRALDYNEQFF | TRBV7-6 | once | TRBJ2-1 | NA
TGTGCCAGCAATTCGCGACAGAGAAACACTGAAGCTTTCTTT | CASNSRQRNTEAFF | TRBV6-5 | NA | TRBJ1-1 | NA